One T cell receptor beta chain is described in this entry. The antigen is undetermined. The junction and the germline gene differ at one end; a read error may be behind it. Per the germline V gene, CDR1 is SGDLS and CDR2 is YYNGEE. The CDR3 contains 14 residues. This record belongs to a study of regulatory T cells in long-lasting Graves disease. Study findings and constraints: The study found TRBV28, TRBJ1-2 and TRBJ2-5 favored in persistent disease.

TCR beta libraries were built with iRepertoire HTBI primers and Arm-PCR of CDR3 regions. TCRdb passed the multiplex PCR reads through MiXCR, listing each CDR3 protein once. This sample yields around 480,000 distinct CDR3 sequences, of which about 16% are seen a single time; 9% to 15% belongs to the top ten. Time point of the sample: newly diagnosed GD, antithyroid drugs for less than 3 months. PBMC RNA served as the TCR library source. American Thyroid Association guidelines defined Graves' disease diagnosis. These data are also associated with another study on T cells in Graves' hyperthyroidism and ophthalmopathy. From that paper: Graves' hyperthyroidism was deemed stable given no ophthalmopathy progression within 18 months.

The clonotype originates from a man in his forties with Graves disease. The J gene is TRBJ1-1, the V gene TRBV9; 8 bases are shared with TRBD1. Here the sequenced sample was peripheral blood mononuclear cells (PBMCs), taken at new diagnosis, from a patient treated with antithyroid drugs. The CDR3 sequence: CASSPRTGNTEVFF. CDR3 DNA sequence: TGTGCCAGCAGCCCCCGGACAGGGAACACTGAAGTTTTCTTT.